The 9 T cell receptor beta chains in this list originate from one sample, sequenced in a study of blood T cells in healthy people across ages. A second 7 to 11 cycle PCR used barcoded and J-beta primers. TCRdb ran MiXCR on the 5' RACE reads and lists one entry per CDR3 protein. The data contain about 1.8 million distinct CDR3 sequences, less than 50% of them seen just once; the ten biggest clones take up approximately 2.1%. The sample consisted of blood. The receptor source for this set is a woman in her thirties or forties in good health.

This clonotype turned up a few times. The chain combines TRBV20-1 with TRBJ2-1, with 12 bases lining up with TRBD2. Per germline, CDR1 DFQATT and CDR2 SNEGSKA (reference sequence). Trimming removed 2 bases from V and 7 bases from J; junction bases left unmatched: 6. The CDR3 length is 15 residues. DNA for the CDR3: TGCAGTGCTAGAAAGCTAGCGGGGGGGCCTAATGAGCAGTTCTTC. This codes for CSARKLAGGPNEQFF.

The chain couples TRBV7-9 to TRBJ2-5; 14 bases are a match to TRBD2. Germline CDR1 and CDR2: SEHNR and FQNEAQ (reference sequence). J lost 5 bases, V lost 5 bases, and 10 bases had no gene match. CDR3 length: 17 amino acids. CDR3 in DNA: TGTGCCAGCAGCCCCAGACTAGCGGGGGGGCCTCGGGAGACCCAGTACTTC. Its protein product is CASSPRLAGGPRETQYF.

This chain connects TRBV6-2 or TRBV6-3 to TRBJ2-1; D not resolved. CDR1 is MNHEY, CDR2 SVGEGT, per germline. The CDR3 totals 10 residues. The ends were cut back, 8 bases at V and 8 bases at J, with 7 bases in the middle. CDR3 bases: TGTGCCAGCGGAAACTATGAGCAGTTCTTC. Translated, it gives CASGNYEQFF.

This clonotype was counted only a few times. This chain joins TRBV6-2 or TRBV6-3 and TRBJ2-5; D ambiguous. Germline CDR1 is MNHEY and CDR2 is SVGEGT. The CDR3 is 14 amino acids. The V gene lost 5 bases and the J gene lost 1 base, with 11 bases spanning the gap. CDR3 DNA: TGTGCCAGCAGTACCACGACACCCCAAGAGACCCAGTACTTC. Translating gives CASSTTTPQETQYF.

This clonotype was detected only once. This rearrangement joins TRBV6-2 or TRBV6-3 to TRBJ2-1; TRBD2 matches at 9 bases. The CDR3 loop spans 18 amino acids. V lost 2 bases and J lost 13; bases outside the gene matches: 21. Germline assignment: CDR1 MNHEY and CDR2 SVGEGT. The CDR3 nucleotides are TGTGCCAGCAGTTACCAGAGCGGTAGCGGGAGAAGCCAAGAGACCCAGTTCTTC. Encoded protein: CASSYQSGSGRSQETQFF.

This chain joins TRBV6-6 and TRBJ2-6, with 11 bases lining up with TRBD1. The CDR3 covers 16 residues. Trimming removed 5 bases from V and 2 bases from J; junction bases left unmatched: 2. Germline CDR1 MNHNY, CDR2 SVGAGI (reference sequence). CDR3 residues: CASSRDRGAGANVLTF. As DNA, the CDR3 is TGTGCCAGCAGTCGGGACAGGGGGGCTGGGGCCAACGTCCTGACTTTC.

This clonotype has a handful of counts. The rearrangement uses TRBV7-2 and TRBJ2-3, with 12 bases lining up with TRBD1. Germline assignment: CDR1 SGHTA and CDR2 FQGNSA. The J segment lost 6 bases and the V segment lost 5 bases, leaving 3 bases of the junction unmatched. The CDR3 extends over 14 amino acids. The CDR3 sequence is CASSRDRGRDTQYF. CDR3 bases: TGTGCCAGCAGCCGGGACAGGGGGCGGGATACGCAGTATTTT.

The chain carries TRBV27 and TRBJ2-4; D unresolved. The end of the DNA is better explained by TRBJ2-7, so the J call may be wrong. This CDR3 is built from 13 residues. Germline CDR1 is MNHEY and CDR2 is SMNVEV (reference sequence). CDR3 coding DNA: TGTGCCAGCAGTTTATCCCGAACGGGCGAGCAGTACTTC. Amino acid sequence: CASSLSRTGEQYF.

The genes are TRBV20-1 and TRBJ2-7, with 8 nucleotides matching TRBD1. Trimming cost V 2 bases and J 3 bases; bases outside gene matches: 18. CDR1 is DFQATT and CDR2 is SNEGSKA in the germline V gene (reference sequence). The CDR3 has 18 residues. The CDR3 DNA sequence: TGCAGTGCTAGACCCCCCCTTCGAGCGCAGGGGGCGATCTACGAGCAGTACTTC. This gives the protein CSARPPLRAQGAIYEQYF.